The 28 T cell receptor beta chains below come from one sample, sequenced in a study of radiotherapy plus CTLA-4 blockade in lung cancer. Using immunoSEQ multiplex PCR, the repertoire was profiled, and TCRdb retains in-frame clones only, with some absent. Of around 86,000 clones in the sample, about four fifths were seen once. The starting material was peripheral blood, obtained from a patient treated with radiotherapy plus ipilimumab. These receptors were obtained from a human donor with non-small cell lung cancer who had stable disease on radiotherapy plus ipilimumab.

The J gene is TRBJ2-7, the V gene TRBV19; D is ambiguous. The CDR3 loop spans 12 amino acids. Germline V gives CDR1 LNHDA, CDR2 SQIVND (reference sequence). Trimming took off 4 bases at V and 4 bases at J, with 8 bases between the two ends. CDR3 region: CASSRGPYEQYF. CDR3 DNA sequence: TGTGCCAGTAGTAGGGGTCCTTACGAGCAGTACTTC.

The J gene is TRBJ1-6, the V gene TRBV7-8; D gene unclear. Germline CDR1 SGHVS, CDR2 FQNEAQ. V dropped 4 bases and J dropped 12 bases, with 22 bases sitting between them. The CDR3 has 16 amino acids. The CDR3 DNA reads TGTGCCAGCAGCTACGCCCGGGCCGCCGGGCAGTTACCCCTCCACTTT. Encoded protein: CASSYARAAGQLPLHF. The whole variable domain, remainder taken from reference TRBV7-8 and TRBJ1-6, is GAGVSQSPRYKVAKRGQDVALRCDPISGHVSLFWYQQALGQGPEFLTYFQNEAQLDKSGLPSDRFFAERPEGSVSTLKIQRTQQEDSAVYLCASSYARAAGQLPLHFGNGTRLTVT.

A single count supports this clone. This chain uses TRBV28 with TRBJ2-4; D remains ambiguous. The length of the CDR3 is 15 residues. Germline CDR1 reads MDHEN; CDR2 reads SYDVKM. The V end was cut by 6 bases, the J end by 0 bases, with 12 bases between. CDR3 loop: CASSPTGEAKNIQYF. CDR3 DNA sequence: TGTGCCAGCAGCCCCACCGGAGAAGCCAAAAACATTCAGTACTTC.

This chain joins TRBV27 and TRBJ1-4, with a possible D match to TRBD1 (5 bases). Germline CDR1 reads MNHEY; CDR2 reads SMNVEV (reference sequence). There are 14 residues in the CDR3. V was pared by 4 bases and J by 3 bases, with 9 bases between. The CDR3 sequence is CASSWGSANEKLFF. As DNA, the CDR3 is TGTGCCAGCAGTTGGGGGTCCGCTAATGAAAAACTGTTTTTT.

This clone occurred a few times. The chain recombines TRBV5-1 with TRBJ1-5, with 8 bases aligning to TRBD1. V lost 4 bases to trimming and J lost 5 bases; unmatched junction nucleotides: 8. CDR3 size: 15 residues. Germline V lookup: CDR1 SGHRS, CDR2 YFSETQ. Here the CDR3 DNA reads TGCGCCAGCAGCCCCGGACAGGGACGGGATCAGCCCCAGCATTTT. The encoded protein is CASSPGQGRDQPQHF.

This chain uses TRBV6-4 with TRBJ2-5, with 11 bases lining up with TRBD1. Germline assignment: CDR1 MRHNA and CDR2 SNTAGT. This CDR3 spans 15 amino acids. Trimming removed 5 bases from V and 1 base from J; junction bases left unmatched: 3. The DNA for the CDR3 is TGTGCCAGCAGTCCCGGGACAGGGGGCCAAGAGACCCAGTACTTC. Protein product: CASSPGTGGQETQYF.

This clone occurred once. The chain combines TRBV5-8 with TRBJ1-5; no clear D. V lost 5 bases and J 3 bases, leaving 9 bases between the germline ends. CDR3 length: 13 residues. Looked up from germline, CDR1 is SGHTS and CDR2 is YDEGEE. CDR3 residues: CASRLDSNQPQHF. For the CDR3, the DNA is TGTGCCAGCAGGCTGGATTCCAATCAGCCCCAGCATTTT.

The chain carries TRBV5-8 and TRBJ1-4; D is possibly TRBD1 (6 bases). Germline V CDR1 and CDR2: SGHTS, YDEGEE. The CDR3 runs 16 residues. Trimming removed 4 bases from V and 4 bases from J, with 17 bases in between. The CDR3 DNA sequence: TGTGCCAGCAGCCCACGCAGGGGCGAGGGTAATGAAAAACTGTTTTTT. Translation: CASSPRRGEGNEKLFF.

The V gene is TRBV2, the J gene TRBJ2-5; 11 bases line up with TRBD2. V lost 6 bases to trimming and J lost 7 bases; unmatched junction nucleotides: 10. The CDR3 consists of 15 residues. CDR1 and CDR2 (germline): SNHLY, FYNNEI. Here the CDR3 reads CASRASGGLPGTQYF. CDR3 sequence (DNA): TGTGCCAGCAGGGCTAGCGGGGGGCTCCCAGGGACCCAGTACTTC.

The chain recombines TRBV9 with TRBJ2-1, with TRBD2 matching 9 bases. The CDR3 runs to 16 residues. The germline CDR1 and CDR2 sequences are SGDLS and YYNGEE. With 3 bases clipped from V and 0 bases from J, the junction kept 4 bases outside the gene matches. The CDR3 protein is CASSGSTSGSYNEQFF. The CDR3 DNA follows: TGTGCCAGCAGCGGATCGACTAGCGGCTCCTACAATGAGCAGTTCTTC.

The chain carries TRBV11-3 and TRBJ2-1; 8 bases line up with TRBD2. After removal of 6 bases from V and 6 bases from J, the junction contained 13 bases not matched to a gene. The CDR3 covers 16 residues. Germline CDR1 SGHNT, CDR2 YENEEA. This chain's CDR3 is CASSLEGAGGLNEQFF. The CDR3 DNA follows: TGTGCCAGCAGTCTAGAGGGTGCGGGGGGTCTCAATGAGCAGTTCTTC. Complete variable domain (other parts from reference TRBV11-3 and TRBJ2-1): EAGVVQSPRYKIIEKKQPVAFWCNPISGHNTLYWYLQNLGQGPELLIRYENEEAVDDSQLPKDRFSAERLKGVDSTLKIQPAELGDSAVYLCASSLEGAGGLNEQFFGPGTRLTVL.

The V gene is TRBV28, the J gene TRBJ1-2; D gene unclear. Germline CDR1 is MDHEN and CDR2 is SYDVKM. This CDR3 is 15 amino acids long. The CDR3 spells CGVNEGPALLYGYTF. In DNA form, the CDR3 reads TGTGGGGTGAACGAAGGGCCAGCCTTACTCTATGGCTACACCTTC.

V gene TRBV9 combines with J gene TRBJ2-2; D is undetermined. Germline V gene data show CDR1 as SGDLS and CDR2 as YYNGEE. There are 16 residues in the CDR3. V was clipped by 0 bases and J by 0 bases, with 9 bases between them. Written as DNA, the CDR3 is TGTGCCAGCAGCGTAGCTTCGAGGACGAACACCGGGGAGCTGTTTTTT. This gives the protein CASSVASRTNTGELFF.

The DNA of the CDR3 is TGTGCCAGCAGTGACGGCGTCTTGCGGGCGGGGGGTTGGACCGGGGAGCTGTTTTTT. Translation gives CASSDGVLRAGGWTGELFF. J is TRBJ2-2 and V is TRBV6-1, with TRBD2 identical over 8 bases. With V trimmed by 3 bases and J by 5 bases, 17 bases remained unmatched. The CDR3 extends over 19 amino acids. The germline V gene encodes CDR1 MNHNS and CDR2 SASEGT.

In this sample, this clone turned up a few times. The chain uses TRBV6-4 and TRBJ2-1; 12 bases are shared with TRBD2. V lost 6 bases to trimming and J lost 5 bases; unmatched junction nucleotides: 11. Germline values: CDR1 MRHNA, CDR2 SNTAGT. This CDR3 is 17 amino acids long. CDR3 protein: CASRTCPSSGRDNEQFF. Here the CDR3 DNA reads TGTGCCAGCAGGACGTGCCCCTCTAGCGGGAGGGACAATGAGCAGTTCTTC.

CDR3 nucleotide sequence: TGTGCCAGCAGCTTGGGGGACAGGGTACAAGAGACCCAGTACTTC. Its translation is CASSLGDRVQETQYF. The gene calls are TRBV7-9 and TRBJ2-5, with TRBD1 matching over 9 bases. CDR3 size: 15 residues. V dropped 3 bases and J dropped 2; count of bases not matched to a gene: 4. Germline CDR1 is SEHNR and CDR2 is FQNEAQ (reference sequence).

In its sample, this clone was seen a few times. The chain combines TRBV27 with TRBJ2-6; D uncertain. V lost 3 bases to trimming and J lost 11 bases, with 11 bases between them. In germline, CDR1 is MNHEY, CDR2 SMNVEV (reference sequence). CDR3 length: 13 amino acids. CDR3 loop: CASSFPDRDVLTF. CDR3 in DNA: TGTGCCAGCAGTTTCCCCGATAGGGACGTCCTGACTTTC.

The chain combines TRBV7-9 with TRBJ1-1, with D tentatively TRBD1 (6 bases). This CDR3 has 14 residues. From germline, CDR1 is SEHNR and CDR2 FQNEAQ (reference sequence). Deletions cut 2 bases from V and 5 bases from J, with 12 bases between. The CDR3 is CASSLPGEATEAFF. The CDR3 nucleotides read TGTGCCAGCAGCTTACCAGGGGAGGCAACTGAAGCTTTCTTT.

The V and J genes are TRBV6-1 and TRBJ2-7; D is perhaps TRBD2 (5 bases). V lost 4 bases, J lost 3 bases, and 16 bases lay in between. The CDR3 covers 15 residues. The V gene's germline CDR1 is MNHNS and CDR2 SASEGT. The CDR3 sequence is CASSAPHEGIYEQYF. The CDR3 bases are TGTGCCAGCAGTGCCCCTCATGAGGGAATCTACGAGCAGTACTTC.

Only one count was recorded for this clone. The chain uses TRBV27 and TRBJ1-5, with a tentative D call TRBD1 (6 bases). Per the germline V gene, CDR1 is MNHEY and CDR2 is SMNVEV (reference sequence). The CDR3 consists of 14 residues. V was cut by 5 bases and J by 8 bases, with 16 bases left in between. CDR3 bases: TGTGCCAGCAGTGCCTGGGACAATCGTGAGCCCCAGCATTTT. This sequence encodes CASSAWDNREPQHF.

The chain employs TRBV14 and TRBJ2-5; D gene ambiguous. Looked up from germline, CDR1 is SGHDN and CDR2 is FVKESK. The CDR3 totals 13 residues. Trimming removed 1 base from V and 5 bases from J, with 8 bases in between. As DNA, the CDR3 is TGTGCCAGCAGCCAAGTTGTGTGGGAGACCCAGTACTTC. Translation: CASSQVVWETQYF.

The chain combines TRBV11-2 with TRBJ2-3, with D perhaps matching TRBD1 (6 bases). The CDR3 length is 16 residues. Trimming removed 5 bases at V and 1 base at J, with 16 bases between. In germline, CDR1 is SGHAT, CDR2 FQNNGV. The CDR3 loop reads CASSVPIGTRTDTQYF. The CDR3 DNA is TGTGCCAGCAGCGTACCCATCGGGACACGCACAGATACGCAGTATTTT.

In this sample, this clone turned up once. This rearrangement joins TRBV25-1 to TRBJ2-7; D is possibly TRBD2 (7 bases). CDR1 and CDR2 from the germline V gene are MGHDK and SYGVNS. The CDR3 sequence is 14 residues long. Trimming shortened V by 3 bases and J by 7 bases, and 16 bases separated the two germline ends. The chain's CDR3 is CASSDRSGGREQYF. The CDR3 DNA reads TGTGCCAGCAGTGATAGGTCGGGGGGCAGGGAGCAGTACTTC.

The chain has TRBV11-1 and TRBJ1-1; D is perhaps TRBD1 (5 bases). Trimming left V 2 bases short and J 0 bases short, with 10 bases between. The germline V gene encodes CDR1 SGHAT and CDR2 FQDESV (reference sequence). This CDR3 contains 15 residues. DNA for the CDR3: TGTGCCAGCAGCTTAAGGCAGGGAATGAACACTGAAGCTTTCTTT. Amino acid sequence: CASSLRQGMNTEAFF.

The chain joins TRBV6-6 to TRBJ2-7, with a tentative D call TRBD1 (6 bases). With 2 bases removed from V and 2 bases from J, the gap between germline ends came to 7 bases. The CDR3 has 13 amino acids. Germline loops: CDR1 MNHNY, CDR2 SVGAGI (reference sequence). CDR3 in amino acids: CASSYAGAYEQYF. In nucleotides, the CDR3 is TGTGCCAGCAGTTACGCAGGGGCCTACGAGCAGTACTTC.

V usage is TRBV5-1 and J usage is TRBJ1-6; 9 positions agree with TRBD1. V lost 0 bases and J lost 9; bases outside the gene matches: 4. CDR3 size: 15 residues. The germline V gene has CDR1 SGHRS and CDR2 YFSETQ. The DNA for the CDR3 is TGCGCCAGCAGCTTGGCCGCACAGGGGGCTTCACCCCTCCACTTT. Protein product: CASSLAAQGASPLHF.

The V and J genes are TRBV28 and TRBJ1-5; 7 bases line up with TRBD1. Germline V CDR1 and CDR2: MDHEN, SYDVKM. The CDR3 runs to 14 residues. With 6 bases clipped from V and 5 bases from J, the junction kept 7 bases outside the gene matches. The CDR3 DNA follows: TGTGCCAGCAGGTACCGACAGGGCTATCAGCCCCAGCATTTT. Translation: CASRYRQGYQPQHF.

V is TRBV28 and J is TRBJ2-2; TRBD2 might be the D (6 bases). V was cut by 11 bases and J by 5 bases, with 12 bases left in between. CDR3 length equals 12 residues. Germline V gene sequence: CDR1 MDHEN, CDR2 SYDVKM. CDR3 in amino acids: CAGRGGTGELFF. The DNA of the CDR3 is TGTGCCGGAAGGGGAGGTACCGGGGAGCTGTTTTTT.